This T cell receptor beta chain derives from a study of T cells in Graves' hyperthyroidism and ophthalmopathy. Germline V gives CDR1 MNHEY, CDR2 SVGAGI. V trimming: 2 bases; J trimming: 0 bases; junction bases outside the gene matches: 5. The CDR3 is 18 amino acids. From RNA transcripts, TCR beta CDR3 regions were amplified. TCR CDR3 regions were first amplified by RT-PCR with HTBI primers. Using its own MiXCR run on the multiplex PCR reads, TCRdb lists one record per CDR3 protein. This table has 400,000 to 500,000 distinct CDR3 sequences, approximately 13% appearing once. This clonotype came up a few times.

The chain links TRBV6-5 to TRBJ2-1; the match to TRBD2 covers 12 bases. Material: blood. The TCR originated in a young woman with Graves' hyperthyroidism. CDR3 in amino acids: CASSYGLAGGPSYNEQFF. CDR3 DNA sequence: TGTGCCAGCAGTTACGGTCTAGCGGGAGGGCCCTCCTACAATGAGCAGTTCTTC.